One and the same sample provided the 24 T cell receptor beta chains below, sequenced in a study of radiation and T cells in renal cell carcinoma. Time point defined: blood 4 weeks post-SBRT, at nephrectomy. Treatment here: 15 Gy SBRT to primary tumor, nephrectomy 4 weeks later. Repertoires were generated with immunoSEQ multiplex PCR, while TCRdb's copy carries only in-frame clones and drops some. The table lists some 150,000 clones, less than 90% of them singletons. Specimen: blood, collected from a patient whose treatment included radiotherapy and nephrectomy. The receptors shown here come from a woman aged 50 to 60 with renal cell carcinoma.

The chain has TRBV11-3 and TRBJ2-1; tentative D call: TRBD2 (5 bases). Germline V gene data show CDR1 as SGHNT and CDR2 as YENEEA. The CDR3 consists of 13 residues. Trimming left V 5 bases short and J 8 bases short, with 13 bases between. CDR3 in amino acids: CASSRTVDDEQFF. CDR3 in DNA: TGTGCCAGCAGCCGGACTGTCGACGATGAGCAGTTCTTC. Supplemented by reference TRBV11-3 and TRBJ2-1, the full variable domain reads EAGVVQSPRYKIIEKKQPVAFWCNPISGHNTLYWYLQNLGQGPELLIRYENEEAVDDSQLPKDRFSAERLKGVDSTLKIQPAELGDSAVYLCASSRTVDDEQFFGPGTRLTVL.

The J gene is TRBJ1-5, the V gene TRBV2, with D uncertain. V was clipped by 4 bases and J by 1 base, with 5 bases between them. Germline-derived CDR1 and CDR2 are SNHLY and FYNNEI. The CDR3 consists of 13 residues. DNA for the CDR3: TGTGCCAGCAGTGCGGAAAGCAATCAGCCCCAGCATTTT. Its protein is CASSAESNQPQHF. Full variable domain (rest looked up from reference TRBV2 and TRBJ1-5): EPEVTQTPSHQVTQMGQEVILRCVPISNHLYFYWYRQILGQKVEFLVSFYNNEISEKSEIFDDQFSVERPDGSNFTLKIRSTKLEDSAMYFCASSAESNQPQHFGDGTRLSIL.

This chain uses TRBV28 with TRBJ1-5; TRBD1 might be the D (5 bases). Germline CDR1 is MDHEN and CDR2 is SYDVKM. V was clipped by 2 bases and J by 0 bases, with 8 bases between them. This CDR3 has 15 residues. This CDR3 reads CASSLRDDSNQPQHF. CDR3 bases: TGTGCCAGCAGTTTAAGGGACGATAGCAATCAGCCCCAGCATTTT. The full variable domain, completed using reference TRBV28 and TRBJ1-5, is DVKVTQSSRYLVKRTGEKVFLECVQDMDHENMFWYRQDPGLGLRLIYFSYDVKMKEKGDIPEGYSVSREKKERFSLILESASTNQTSMYLCASSLRDDSNQPQHFGDGTRLSIL.

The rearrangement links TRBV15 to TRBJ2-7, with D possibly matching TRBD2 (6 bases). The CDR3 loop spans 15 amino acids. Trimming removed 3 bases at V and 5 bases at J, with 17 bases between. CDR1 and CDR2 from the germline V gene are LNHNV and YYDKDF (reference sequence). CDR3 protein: CATSRVSGEFDEQYF. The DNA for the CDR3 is TGTGCCACCAGCAGGGTCTCGGGGGAATTCGACGAGCAGTACTTC.

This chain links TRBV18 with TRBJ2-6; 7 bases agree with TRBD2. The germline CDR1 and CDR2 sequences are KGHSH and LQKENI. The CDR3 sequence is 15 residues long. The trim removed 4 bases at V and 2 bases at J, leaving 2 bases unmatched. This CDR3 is CASSRAGAGANVLTF. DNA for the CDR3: TGTGCCAGCTCACGCGCGGGGGCTGGGGCCAACGTCCTGACTTTC.

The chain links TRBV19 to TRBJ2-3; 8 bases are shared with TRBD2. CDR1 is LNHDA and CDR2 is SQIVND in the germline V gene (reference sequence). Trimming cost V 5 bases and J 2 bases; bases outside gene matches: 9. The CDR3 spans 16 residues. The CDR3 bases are TGTGCCAGTAGTTCTCCGGGACTAGGGTTCACAGATACGCAGTATTTT. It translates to CASSSPGLGFTDTQYF. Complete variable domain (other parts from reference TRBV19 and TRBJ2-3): DGGITQSPKYLFRKEGQNVTLSCEQNLNHDAMYWYRQDPGQGLRLIYYSQIVNDFQKGDIAEGYSVSREKKESFPLTVTSAQKNPTAFYLCASSSPGLGFTDTQYFGPGTRLTVL.

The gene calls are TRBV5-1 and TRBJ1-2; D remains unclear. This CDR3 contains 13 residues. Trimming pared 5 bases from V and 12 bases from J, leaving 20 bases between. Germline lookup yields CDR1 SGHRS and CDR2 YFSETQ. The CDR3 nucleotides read TGCGCCAGCAGTCCGGGATTGACGGATCGAAACACCTTC. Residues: CASSPGLTDRNTF.

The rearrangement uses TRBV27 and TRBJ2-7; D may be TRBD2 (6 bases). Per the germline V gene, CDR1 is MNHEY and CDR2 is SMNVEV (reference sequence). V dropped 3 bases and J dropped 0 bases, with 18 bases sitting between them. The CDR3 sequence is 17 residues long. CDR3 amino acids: CASSFSASGGGSYEQYF. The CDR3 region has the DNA TGTGCCAGCAGTTTCTCCGCCTCTGGGGGAGGCTCCTACGAGCAGTACTTC.

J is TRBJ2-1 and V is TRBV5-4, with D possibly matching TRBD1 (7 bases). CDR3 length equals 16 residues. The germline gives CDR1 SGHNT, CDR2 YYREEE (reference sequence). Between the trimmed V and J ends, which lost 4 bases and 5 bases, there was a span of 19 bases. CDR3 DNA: TGTGCCAGCAGCGCTGGCGGGACAGCAAAGCACAATGAGCAGTTCTTC. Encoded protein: CASSAGGTAKHNEQFF.

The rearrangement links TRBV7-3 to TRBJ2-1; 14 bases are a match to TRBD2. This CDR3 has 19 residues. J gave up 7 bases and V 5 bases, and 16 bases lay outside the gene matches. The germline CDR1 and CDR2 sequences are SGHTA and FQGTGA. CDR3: CASSAPGTSGRSLSNEQFF. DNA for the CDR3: TGTGCCAGCAGCGCCCCCGGGACTAGCGGGAGATCGTTGAGTAATGAGCAGTTCTTC.

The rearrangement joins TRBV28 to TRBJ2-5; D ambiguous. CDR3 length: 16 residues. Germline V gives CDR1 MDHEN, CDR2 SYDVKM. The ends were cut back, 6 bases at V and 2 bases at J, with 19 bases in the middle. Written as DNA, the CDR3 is TGTGCCAGCAGCCCCCTCGGAGTAGGATGGCAAGAGACCCAGTACTTC. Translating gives CASSPLGVGWQETQYF. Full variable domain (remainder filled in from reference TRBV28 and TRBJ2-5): DVKVTQSSRYLVKRTGEKVFLECVQDMDHENMFWYRQDPGLGLRLIYFSYDVKMKEKGDIPEGYSVSREKKERFSLILESASTNQTSMYLCASSPLGVGWQETQYFGPGTRLLVL.

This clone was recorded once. CDR3 sequence (DNA): TGTGCCAGTACTCCCCGAACGGGACTCCCAAGGAGAACAGATACGCAGTATTTT. Encoded protein: CASTPRTGLPRRTDTQYF. The rearrangement joins TRBV19 to TRBJ2-3; tentatively, D is TRBD2 (6 bases). Trimming shortened V by 7 bases and J by 3 bases, and 26 bases separated the two germline ends. In germline, CDR1 is LNHDA, CDR2 SQIVND (reference sequence). This CDR3 has 18 amino acids.

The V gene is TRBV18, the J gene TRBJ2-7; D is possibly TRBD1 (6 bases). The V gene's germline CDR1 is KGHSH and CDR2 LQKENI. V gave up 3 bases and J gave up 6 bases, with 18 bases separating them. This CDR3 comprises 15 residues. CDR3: CASSPQTPGAGEQYF. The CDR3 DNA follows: TGTGCCAGCTCACCTCAAACGCCAGGGGCGGGCGAGCAGTACTTC.

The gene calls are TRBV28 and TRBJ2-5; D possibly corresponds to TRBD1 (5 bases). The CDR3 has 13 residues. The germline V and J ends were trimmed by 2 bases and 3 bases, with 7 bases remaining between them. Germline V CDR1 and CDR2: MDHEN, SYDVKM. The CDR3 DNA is TGTGCCAGCAGTTTAAACAGGAAAGAGACCCAGTACTTC. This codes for CASSLNRKETQYF.

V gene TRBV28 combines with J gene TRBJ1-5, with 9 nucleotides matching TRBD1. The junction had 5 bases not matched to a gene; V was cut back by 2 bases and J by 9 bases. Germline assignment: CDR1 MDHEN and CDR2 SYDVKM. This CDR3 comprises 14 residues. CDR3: CASSLGTGTPPQHF. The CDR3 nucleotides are TGTGCCAGCAGTTTAGGGACAGGGACCCCGCCCCAGCATTTT.

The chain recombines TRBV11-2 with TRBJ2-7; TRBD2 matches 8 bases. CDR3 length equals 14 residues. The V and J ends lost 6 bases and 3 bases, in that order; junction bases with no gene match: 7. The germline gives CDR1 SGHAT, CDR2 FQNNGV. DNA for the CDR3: TGTGCCAGCAGTTTTAGCGGGACGCTCTACGAGCAGTACTTC. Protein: CASSFSGTLYEQYF.

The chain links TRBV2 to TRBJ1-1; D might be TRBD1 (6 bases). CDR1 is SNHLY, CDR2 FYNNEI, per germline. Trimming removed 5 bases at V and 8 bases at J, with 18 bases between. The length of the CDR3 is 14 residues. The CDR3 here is CASSYETGISEAFF. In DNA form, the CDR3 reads TGTGCCAGCAGTTACGAGACAGGTATTTCCGAAGCTTTCTTT.

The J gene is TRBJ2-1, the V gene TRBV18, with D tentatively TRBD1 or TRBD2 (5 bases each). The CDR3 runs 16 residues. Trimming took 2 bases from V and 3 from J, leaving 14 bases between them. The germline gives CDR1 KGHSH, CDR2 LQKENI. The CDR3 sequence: CASSPDPGGIYNEQFF. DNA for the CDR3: TGTGCCAGCTCACCAGATCCTGGGGGAATCTACAATGAGCAGTTCTTC. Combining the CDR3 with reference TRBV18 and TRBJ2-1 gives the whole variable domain NAGVMQNPRHLVRRRGQEARLRCSPMKGHSHVYWYRQLPEEGLKFMVYLQKENIIDESGMPKERFSAEFPKEGPSILRIQQVVRGDSAAYFCASSPDPGGIYNEQFFGPGTRLTVL.

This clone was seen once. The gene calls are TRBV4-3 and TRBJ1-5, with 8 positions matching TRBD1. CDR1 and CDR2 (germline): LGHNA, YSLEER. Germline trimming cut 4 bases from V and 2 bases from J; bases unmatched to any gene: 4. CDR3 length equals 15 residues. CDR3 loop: CASSPGQGGNQPQHF. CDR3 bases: TGCGCCAGCAGCCCCGGACAGGGTGGCAATCAGCCCCAGCATTTT.

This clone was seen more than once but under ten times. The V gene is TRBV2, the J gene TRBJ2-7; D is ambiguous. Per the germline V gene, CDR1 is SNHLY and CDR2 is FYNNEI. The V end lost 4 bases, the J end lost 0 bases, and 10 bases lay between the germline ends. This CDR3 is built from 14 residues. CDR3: CASSGYWLSYEQYF. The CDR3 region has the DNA TGTGCCAGCAGTGGTTATTGGCTCTCCTACGAGCAGTACTTC.

The CDR3 spells CASSLGIGGNTIYF. CDR3 bases: TGTGCCAGCAGCTTGGGCATCGGGGGAAACACCATATATTTT. The chain employs TRBV5-6 and TRBJ1-3; the D is unclear. The CDR3 runs to 14 residues. Trimming cost V 0 bases and J 4 bases, with 8 bases left between them. Germline CDR1 SGHDT, CDR2 YYEEEE.

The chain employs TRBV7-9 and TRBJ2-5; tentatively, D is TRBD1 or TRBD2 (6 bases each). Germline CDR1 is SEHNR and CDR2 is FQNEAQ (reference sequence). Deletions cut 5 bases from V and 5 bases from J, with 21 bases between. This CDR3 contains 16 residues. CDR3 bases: TGTGCCAGCAGCCTCCATGGGGGGCTAATGCTGGAGACCCAGTACTTC. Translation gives CASSLHGGLMLETQYF.

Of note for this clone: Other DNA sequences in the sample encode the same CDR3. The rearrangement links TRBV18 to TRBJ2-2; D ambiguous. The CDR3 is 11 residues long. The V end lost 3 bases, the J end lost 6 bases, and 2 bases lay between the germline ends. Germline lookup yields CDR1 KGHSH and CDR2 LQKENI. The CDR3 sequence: CASSPAGELFF. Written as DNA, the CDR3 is TGTGCCAGCTCACCTGCCGGGGAGCTGTTTTTT.

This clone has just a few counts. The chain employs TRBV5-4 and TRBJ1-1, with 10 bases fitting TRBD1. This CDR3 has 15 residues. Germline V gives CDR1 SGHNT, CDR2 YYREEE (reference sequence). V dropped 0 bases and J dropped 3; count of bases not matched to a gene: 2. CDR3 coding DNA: TGTGCCAGCAGCTTGGGACAGGGGGCCTACACTGAAGCTTTCTTT. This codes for CASSLGQGAYTEAFF. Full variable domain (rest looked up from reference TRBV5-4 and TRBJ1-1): ETGVTQSPTHLIKTRGQQVTLRCSSQSGHNTVSWYQQALGQGPQFIFQYYREEENGRGNFPPRFSGLQFPNYSSELNVNALELDDSALYLCASSLGQGAYTEAFFGQGTRLTVV.